One sample yielded the 25 T cell receptor beta chains listed below, sequenced in a study of regulatory T cells in long-lasting Graves disease. Time point defined: newly diagnosed GD, antithyroid drugs for less than 3 months. PBMC RNA was the source of the TCR library. Arm-PCR of CDR3 regions and iRepertoire HTBI primers were the basis on which TCR beta libraries were built. From the multiplex PCR reads, TCRdb called clonotypes with MiXCR, one entry per CDR3 protein. The sample shows 200,000 to 300,000 distinct CDR3 sequences, roughly a fifth of them seen only once. Sequenced here: peripheral blood mononuclear cells (PBMCs), sampled at new diagnosis, from a patient treated with antithyroid drugs. Receptors originate from a female donor with Graves disease.

This clonotype occurred many times. The chain combines TRBV5-1 with TRBJ1-1; possible D gene TRBD1, 6 bases. Germline V lookup: CDR1 SGHRS, CDR2 YFSETQ. The CDR3 consists of 14 residues. Between the trimmed V and J ends, which lost 4 bases and 0 bases, there was a span of 10 bases. The CDR3 is CASSAGTLNTEAFF. CDR3 DNA sequence: TGCGCCAGCAGCGCCGGGACACTGAACACTGAAGCTTTCTTT.

This clonotype was seen ten or more times. V and J are TRBV2 and TRBJ2-7, with 7 bases lining up with TRBD1. The CDR3 consists of 13 residues. The V segment lost 8 bases and the J segment 4 bases; nucleotides outside the gene matches: 8. Germline values: CDR1 SNHLY, CDR2 FYNNEI. This CDR3 reads CASDTTGQYEQYF. The CDR3 DNA follows: TGTGCCAGCGACACGACAGGGCAGTACGAGCAGTACTTC.

This clonotype was counted between two and nine times. Being one base from a much bigger clone, this may be a read error. This CDR3 is missing its conserved last phenylalanine or tryptophan, likely due to a read error. V is TRBV6-1 and J is TRBJ1-1; D is ambiguous. Germline V lookup: CDR1 MNHNS, CDR2 SASEGT. CDR3 size: 14 residues. The V and J ends lost 6 bases and 4 bases respectively, with 15 bases between them. In nucleotides, the CDR3 is TGTGCCAGCAGCTACCGAACTCGAAGCACTGAAGCTTTCATT. Its protein is CASSYRTRSTEAFI.

At least ten counts were recorded for this clonotype. The genes are TRBV12-3 or TRBV12-4 and TRBJ2-5; D ambiguous. This CDR3 region has 13 residues. Trimming took off 2 bases at V and 7 bases at J, with 11 bases between the two ends. CDR3 loop: CASSLLQAGTQYF. The CDR3 region has the DNA TGTGCCAGCAGTTTACTGCAGGCTGGGACCCAGTACTTC.

On this clonotype itself: This sequence is one base from a far larger clone and is likely a read error. This chain uses TRBV7-2 with TRBJ2-3; 7 nucleotides line up with TRBD1. V lost 4 bases and J lost 6; bases outside the gene matches: 16. This CDR3 region has 17 residues. Germline V gene lookup returns CDR1 SGHTA and CDR2 FQGNSA. The CDR3 nucleotides read TGTGCCAGCAGCTCATTTCGAACAGGGGCAGGGAAGGATACGCAGTATTTT. Its protein is CASSSFRTGAGKDTQYF.

For this clonotype: A much more abundant neighbour one base away suggests this may be a read error. V gene TRBV7-2 combines with J gene TRBJ1-2; D remains ambiguous. With 4 bases removed from V and 8 bases from J, the gap between germline ends came to 14 bases. CDR3 size: 13 residues. Germline CDR1 reads SGHTA; CDR2 reads FQGNSA. The CDR3 DNA follows: TGTGCCAGCAGCTCAGCGGGCAGAGAGGGCTACACCTTC. Translated, it gives CASSSAGREGYTF.

This clonotype was counted ten times or more. The chain couples TRBV12-3 or TRBV12-4 to TRBJ2-1, with D perhaps given as TRBD1 or TRBD2 (5 bases each). V lost 3 bases to trimming and J lost 4 bases, with 13 bases between them. The CDR3 is 15 amino acids. The CDR3 here is CASSFLGVGYNEQFF. As DNA, the CDR3 is TGTGCCAGCAGTTTTTTGGGGGTGGGGTACAATGAGCAGTTCTTC.

The table lists this clonotype with many counts. This chain connects TRBV11-2 to TRBJ2-7, with no clear D. V lost 2 bases and J 7 bases, leaving 15 bases between the germline ends. Germline values: CDR1 SGHAT, CDR2 FQNNGV. This CDR3 contains 14 residues. This CDR3 reads CASSLLIGTPEQYF. The CDR3 DNA follows: TGTGCCAGCAGCTTATTGATAGGCACCCCTGAGCAGTACTTC.

The V gene is TRBV4-3, the J gene TRBJ2-2; no clear D. The germline gives CDR1 LGHNA, CDR2 YSLEER. This CDR3 is built from 15 residues. Trimming removed 2 bases at V and 4 bases at J, with 11 bases between. CDR3 DNA sequence: TGCGCCAGCAGCCAACTCAACAGCTTCACCGGGGAGCTGTTTTTT. This translates into CASSQLNSFTGELFF.

This clonotype came up many times. This chain joins TRBV7-2 and TRBJ1-3; TRBD1 matches at 10 bases. Germline-derived CDR1 and CDR2 are SGHTA and FQGNSA. The CDR3 runs 14 residues. This CDR3 is CATRDRGSGNTIYF. CDR3 bases: TGTGCGACCAGGGACAGGGGTTCTGGAAACACCATATATTTT.

This clonotype appeared many times. The chain carries TRBV12-3 or TRBV12-4 and TRBJ1-1, with D perhaps TRBD1 (6 bases). V shed 5 bases and J shed 3 bases, with 7 bases lying between them. This CDR3 contains 12 residues. CDR3 loop: CASSTGYTEAFF. The CDR3, as DNA: TGTGCCAGCAGTACAGGGTACACTGAAGCTTTCTTT.

In this sample, this clonotype turned up many times. J is TRBJ1-6 and V is TRBV11-3; D ambiguous. This CDR3 comprises 14 residues. CDR1 and CDR2 from the germline V gene are SGHNT and YENEEA. Trimming took off 1 base at V and 13 bases at J, with 14 bases between the two ends. CDR3 sequence (DNA): TGTGCCAGCAGCTTAGCGACTTCCAGAAATCCCCTCCACTTT. It specifies CASSLATSRNPLHF.

This chain connects TRBV7-3 to TRBJ2-7; tentative D call: TRBD2 (5 bases). The CDR3 runs 15 residues. Trimming left V 3 bases short and J 2 bases short, with 14 bases between. CDR1 is SGHTA and CDR2 is FQGTGA in the germline V gene. CDR3 bases: TGTGCCAGCAGCTTGTGGGCCAGCGGAGCCTACGAGCAGTACTTC. Its protein is CASSLWASGAYEQYF.

This clonotype came up many times. This chain joins TRBV29-1 and TRBJ1-2; no reliable D call. V was trimmed by 0 bases and J by 4 bases, leaving 3 bases between them. The CDR3 runs to 11 residues. Germline lookup yields CDR1 SQVTM and CDR2 ANQGSEA. The CDR3 DNA follows: TGCAGCGTTGAAGAGAGCTATGGCTACACCTTC. It yields the protein CSVEESYGYTF.

This clonotype came up many times. The chain joins TRBV20-1 to TRBJ1-2, with 7 bases identical to TRBD1. The J segment lost 2 bases and the V segment lost 6 bases, leaving 3 bases of the junction unmatched. This CDR3 has 12 residues. Per the germline V gene, CDR1 is DFQATT and CDR2 is SNEGSKA (reference sequence). CDR3 DNA: TGCAGTGCAGAACAGGGGAACTATGGCTACACCTTC. Residues: CSAEQGNYGYTF.

V and J are TRBV20-1 and TRBJ2-1, with D maybe TRBD2 (7 bases). The CDR3 is made up of 12 amino acids. Per germline, CDR1 DFQATT and CDR2 SNEGSKA (reference sequence). Trimming left V 5 bases short and J 8 bases short, with 13 bases between. The CDR3 protein is CSAGGGGHEQFF. CDR3 DNA sequence: TGCAGTGCTGGGGGAGGGGGGCATGAGCAGTTCTTC.

This clonotype has a count of ten or more. V gene TRBV7-2 combines with J gene TRBJ2-3; D perhaps matches TRBD2 (5 bases). Germline CDR1 and CDR2: SGHTA and FQGNSA. Trimming removed 3 bases at V and 0 bases at J, with 7 bases between. This CDR3 has 14 residues. The DNA for the CDR3 is TGTGCCAGCAGCTTCCGGACTAGCACAGATACGCAGTATTTT. Its translation: CASSFRTSTDTQYF.

This clonotype appeared many times. With a much larger clone just one base away, this may be a read error. The chain uses TRBV5-6 and TRBJ1-2, with TRBD1 identical over 7 bases. Germline V lookup: CDR1 SGHDT, CDR2 YYEEEE. The CDR3 runs to 14 residues. CDR3 sequence reads: CANSPKTGNYGYTF. The CDR3 DNA reads TGTGCCAACAGCCCCAAGACAGGGAACTATGGCTACACCTTC. Filled out from reference TRBV5-6 and TRBJ1-2, the complete variable domain reads DAGVTQSPTHLIKTRGQQVTLRCSPKSGHDTVSWYQQALGQGPQFIFQYYEEEERQRGNFPDRFSGHQFPNYSSELNVNALLLGDSALYLCANSPKTGNYGYTFGSGTRLTVV.

This clonotype was seen at least ten times. This chain connects TRBV6-5 to TRBJ1-2, with no clear D. This CDR3 has 15 amino acids. Germline values: CDR1 MNHEY, CDR2 SVGAGI. Between the trimmed V and J ends, which lost 2 bases and 4 bases, there was a span of 14 bases. CDR3 nucleotides: TGTGCCAGCAGTTACCTTGGTTTCGAAAGCTATGGCTACACCTTC. Translation gives CASSYLGFESYGYTF.

The chain combines TRBV10-3 with TRBJ1-4; D is unclear. The CDR3 sequence is 13 residues long. Germline values: CDR1 ENHRY, CDR2 SYGVKD. The V end lost 2 bases, the J end lost 7 bases, and 8 bases lay between the germline ends. CDR3 sequence (DNA): TGTGCCATCAGTGAGGCCGAGGGTGAAAAACTGTTTTTT. Protein sequence: CAISEAEGEKLFF.

There are many counts of this clonotype. The CDR3 spells CASSLQGGRKNTIYF. In DNA form, the CDR3 reads TGTGCCAGCAGCCTTCAGGGGGGGAGGAAGAACACCATATATTTT. This chain links TRBV7-2 with TRBJ1-3; 7 bases map to TRBD1. The V gene's germline CDR1 is SGHTA and CDR2 FQGNSA. The CDR3 covers 15 residues. V shed 5 bases and J 7 bases; nucleotides not matched to a gene: 11.

This clonotype was counted many times. This chain links TRBV7-9 with TRBJ1-6; a weak D match, TRBD1 (5 bases). The V gene lost 7 bases and the J gene lost 7 bases, with 14 bases spanning the gap. The CDR3 totals 14 residues. Germline V gene lookup returns CDR1 SEHNR and CDR2 FQNEAQ (reference sequence). Here the CDR3 reads CASTLGGNNSPLHF. CDR3 DNA sequence: TGTGCCAGCACCCTGGGGGGGAACAATTCACCCCTCCACTTT.

V is TRBV2 and J is TRBJ2-1, with D perhaps being TRBD1 or TRBD2 (5 bases each). CDR1 and CDR2 (germline): SNHLY, FYNNEI. The germline V and J ends were trimmed by 6 bases and 4 bases, with 13 bases remaining between them. This CDR3 contains 14 residues. CDR3 amino acids: CASSPSEGYNEQFF. For the CDR3, the DNA is TGTGCCAGCAGCCCCTCCGAGGGGTACAATGAGCAGTTCTTC.

On this clonotype itself: It differs at one base from a far larger clone, so likely a read error. The V and J genes are TRBV2 and TRBJ2-5, with 9 bases fitting TRBD2. With the DNA end fitting TRBJ2-7 better, the J assignment may be wrong. The germline V gene has CDR1 SNHLY and CDR2 FYNNEI. The CDR3 is made up of 14 amino acids. DNA of the CDR3: TGTGCCAGCAGTGGGGTTAGCGGGGGATGCGAGCAGTACTTC. Protein: CASSGVSGGCEQYF.

This sequence joins TRBV7-2 and TRBJ2-5, with D perhaps matching TRBD1 (6 bases). From germline, CDR1 is SGHTA and CDR2 FQGNSA. This CDR3 comprises 14 residues. V shed 5 bases and J shed 4 bases, with 14 bases lying between them. For the CDR3, the DNA is TGTGCCAGCAGCCCCCCCGGGACATCAGAGACCCAGTACTTC. Its translation: CASSPPGTSETQYF.